This T cell receptor beta chain was observed in a study of blood T cells in healthy people across ages. Study-wide points: In long-lived donors, naive CD4+ cell counts and diversity exceeded those of aged donors. TCR beta diversity, measured per million T cells, fell in a roughly linear way with age.

V was clipped by 2 bases and J by 8 bases, with 12 bases between them. Per the germline V gene, CDR1 is MGHRA and CDR2 is YSYEKL. The CDR3 spans 14 residues. Points on this clonotype: The antigen remains unidentified.

Primed by a sample-barcoded 5' primer and a J-beta primer mix, a second PCR proceeded for roughly 7 to 12 cycles. Every cDNA was tagged by a template-switch adaptor with 12 random nucleotides. TCRdb redid the calling of the 5' RACE reads with MiXCR, one entry per CDR3 protein. The profile shows 1.5 million to 2 million distinct CDR3 sequences, roughly 27% of them singletons. J is TRBJ1-4 and V is TRBV4-1; TRBD1 might be the D (5 bases). Sequencing used blood. This TCR derives from a woman in her twenties or thirties in good health. CDR3 nucleotides: TGCGCCAGCAGCCAAAGCAGGGTCAGAGAAAAACTGTTTTTT. Translating gives CASSQSRVREKLFF.